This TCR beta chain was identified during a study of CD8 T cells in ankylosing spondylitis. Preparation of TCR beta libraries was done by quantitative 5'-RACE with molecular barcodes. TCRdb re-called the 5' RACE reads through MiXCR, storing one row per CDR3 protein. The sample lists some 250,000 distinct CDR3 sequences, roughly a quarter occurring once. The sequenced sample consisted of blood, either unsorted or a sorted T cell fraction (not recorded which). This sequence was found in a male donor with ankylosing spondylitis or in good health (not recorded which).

DNA of the CDR3: TGTGCCAGCAGCCGCAGCGGGTCGGGGACAGATACGCAGTATTTT. Translated: CASSRSGSGTDTQYF. This chain uses TRBV7-3 with TRBJ2-3, with a weak D call TRBD2 (6 bases). Trimming stripped 5 bases from V and 3 bases from J, with 15 bases between. The CDR3 covers 15 residues. The germline V gene encodes CDR1 SGHTA and CDR2 FQGTGA.